This entry lists 8 T cell receptor beta chains sequenced from one sample in a study of T cell changes during pregnancy in multiple sclerosis. The repertoire was sequenced with immunoSEQ multiplex PCR; TCRdb's copy has only in-frame clones and lacks some. Found here are around 100,000 clones, approximately 90% of them singletons; the top ten hold about 0.93%. Sample: peripheral blood, taken after pregnancy. The receptors originated from a female donor with multiple sclerosis, enrolled in a pregnancy study.

The V gene is TRBV9, the J gene TRBJ2-7, with D hard to call. The length of the CDR3 is 13 residues. Germline-derived CDR1 and CDR2 are SGDLS and YYNGEE. Trimming removed 9 bases at V and 0 bases at J, with 13 bases between. The CDR3 region is CAILHLSSYEQYF. CDR3 bases: TGTGCCATACTACACTTAAGCTCCTACGAGCAGTACTTC. Full variable domain (remainder filled in from reference TRBV9 and TRBJ2-7): DSGVTQTPKHLITATGQRVTLRCSPRSGDLSVYWYQQSLDQGLQFLIQYYNGEERAKGNILERFSAQQFPDLHSELNLSSLELGDSALYFCAILHLSSYEQYFGPGTRLTVT.

The rearrangement links TRBV6-4 to TRBJ1-2, with a possible D match to TRBD1 (5 bases). Germline CDR1 is MRHNA and CDR2 is SNTAGT. The length of the CDR3 is 16 residues. V lost 4 bases to trimming and J lost 4 bases, with 19 bases between them. As DNA, the CDR3 is TGTGCCAGCAGTGCCTTACCGGGACTCCGGACCTATGGCTACACCTTC. It specifies CASSALPGLRTYGYTF.

The chain has TRBV15 and TRBJ2-7, with 7 bases aligning to TRBD1. This CDR3 has 14 amino acids. Unmatched junction bases numbered 14, after V lost 8 bases and J lost 7 bases. Germline V gene sequence: CDR1 LNHNV, CDR2 YYDKDF (reference sequence). DNA of the CDR3: TGTGCCACCCGTTTCCGGGACAGCGATGTAGAGCAGTACTTC. Translation gives CATRFRDSDVEQYF. Full variable domain (outside the CDR3, taken from reference TRBV15 and TRBJ2-7): DAMVIQNPRYQVTQFGKPVTLSCSQTLNHNVMYWYQQKSSQAPKLLFHYYDKDFNNEADTPDNFQSRRPNTSFCFLDIRSPGLGDTAMYLCATRFRDSDVEQYFGPGTRLTVT.

The chain links TRBV2 to TRBJ1-4; D is unclear. The CDR3 runs 16 residues. Trimming cost V 6 bases and J 4 bases, with 18 bases left between them. The germline V gene encodes CDR1 SNHLY and CDR2 FYNNEI. CDR3 bases: TGTGCCAGCAGGGAAACGATTTTTGGCTTTAATGAAAAACTGTTTTTT. Translation: CASRETIFGFNEKLFF.

This clone was picked up one time. J is TRBJ1-5 and V is TRBV7-8, with TRBD1 matching 7 bases. The trim removed 5 bases at V and 5 bases at J, leaving 6 bases unmatched. Per the germline V gene, CDR1 is SGHVS and CDR2 is FQNEAQ. The CDR3 is 14 amino acids. CDR3 sequence reads: CASSTRQGYQPQHF. The CDR3, as DNA: TGTGCCAGCAGCACCCGACAGGGCTATCAGCCCCAGCATTTT.

This rearrangement joins TRBV25-1 to TRBJ1-5; 9 nucleotides line up with TRBD1. V gave up 4 bases and J gave up 5 bases; unmatched junction bases: 3. The CDR3 has 14 residues. Germline V gene data show CDR1 as MGHDK and CDR2 as SYGVNS. CDR3 nucleotide sequence: TGTGCCAGCAGTGCACAGGGGGCGGATCAGCCCCAGCATTTT. As protein: CASSAQGADQPQHF.

The chain employs TRBV5-1 and TRBJ2-7, with 10 nucleotides matching TRBD2. The length of the CDR3 is 16 residues. Germline-derived CDR1 and CDR2 are SGHRS and YFSETQ. The V gene end was trimmed by 0 bases and the J gene end by 2 bases; junction bases not matched to a gene: 5. CDR3 protein: CASSLGSSGGPYEQYF. The CDR3 nucleotides read TGCGCCAGCAGCTTGGGATCTAGCGGGGGACCCTACGAGCAGTACTTC.

In this sample, this clone turned up once. The chain couples TRBV29-1 to TRBJ1-2; 12 nucleotides agree with TRBD1. The germline V gene has CDR1 SQVTM and CDR2 ANQGSEA. V trimming: 4 bases; J trimming: 5 bases; junction bases outside the gene matches: 5. This CDR3 contains 14 residues. The CDR3 DNA sequence: TGCAGCGTTGGTCGGGGACAGGGGGCGTATGGCTACACCTTC. It translates to CSVGRGQGAYGYTF. Full variable domain (outside the CDR3, taken from reference TRBV29-1 and TRBJ1-2): SAVISQKPSRDICQRGTSLTIQCQVDSQVTMMFWYRQQPGQSLTLIATANQGSEATYESGFVIDKFPISRPNLTFSTLTVSNMSPEDSSIYLCSVGRGQGAYGYTFGSGTRLTVV.